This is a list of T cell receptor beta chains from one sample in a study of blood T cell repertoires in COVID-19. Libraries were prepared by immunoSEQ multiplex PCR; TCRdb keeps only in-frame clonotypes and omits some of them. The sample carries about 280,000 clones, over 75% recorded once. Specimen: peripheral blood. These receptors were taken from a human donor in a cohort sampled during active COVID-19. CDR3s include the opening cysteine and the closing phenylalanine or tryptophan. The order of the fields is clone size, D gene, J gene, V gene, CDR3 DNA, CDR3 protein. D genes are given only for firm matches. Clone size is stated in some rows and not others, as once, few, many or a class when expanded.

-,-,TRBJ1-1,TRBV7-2,TGTGCCAGCAGCTTGGGGCAGGGGATGAACACTGAAGCTTTCTTT,CASSLGQGMNTEAFF
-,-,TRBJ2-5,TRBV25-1,TGTGCCAGCAGTGAAACCCGCGGGACCGTGTTTGAGACCCAGTACTTC,CASSETRGTVFETQYF
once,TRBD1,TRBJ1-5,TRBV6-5,TGTGCCGGAGGTAGGCAGGGGGCCTCAGAGCCCCAGCATTTT,CAGGRQGASEPQHF
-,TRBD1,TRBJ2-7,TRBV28,TGTGCCAGCAGTTTATTAGGGGGCGCACCCCTCTACGAGCAGTACTTC,CASSLLGGAPLYEQYF
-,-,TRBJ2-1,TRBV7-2,TGTGCCAGCAGCATAGACGGGAGAGGCAATGAGCAGTTCTTC,CASSIDGRGNEQFF
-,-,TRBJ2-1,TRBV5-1,TGCGCCAGCATCCCCGGGATCGAGGGCGCAAGCTCCTACAATGAGCAGTTCTTC,CASIPGIEGASSYNEQFF
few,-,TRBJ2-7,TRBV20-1,TGCAGTGCTAGACAGTCCTACGAGCAGTACTTC,CSARQSYEQYF
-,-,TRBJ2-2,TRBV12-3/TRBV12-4,TGTGCCAGCAGTTTGGTTTCCGGGTTTGAGCTGTTTTTT,CASSLVSGFELFF
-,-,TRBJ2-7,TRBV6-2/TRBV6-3,TGTGCCAGCAGTTACTCCCTATCTCCTCCTTACGAGCAGTACTTC,CASSYSLSPPYEQYF
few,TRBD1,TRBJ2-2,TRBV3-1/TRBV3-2,TGTGCCAGCAGCCAAGTAAACAGGGGGCGCGGCGGGGAGCTGTTTTTT,CASSQVNRGRGGELFF
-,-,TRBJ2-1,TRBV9,TGTGCCAGCAGCACAACAGGTCTCGGCAATGAGCAGTTCTTC,CASSTTGLGNEQFF
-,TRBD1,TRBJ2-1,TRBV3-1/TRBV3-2,TGTGCCAGCAGCCCCTCGGGACAGGGTCCTAGTGAGCAGTTCTTC,CASSPSGQGPSEQFF